Sequencing of this T cell receptor (beta chain) was carried out in a study of blood T cell repertoires in COVID-19. About the research overall: Samples taken during acute and convalescent COVID-19 were collected in the United States, Italy and Spain.

Methods used by the authors: The authors estimated nucleated cell counts from reference gene primer amplification. TCRdb's copy holds only in-frame clones and misses some; the assay was immunoSEQ multiplex PCR. V, J and clone size reflect that table, while D and trimming were determined from the DNA. The table records over 35,000 clones, roughly 83% of them present only once. Details on this clone: One end of the junction fails to match germline, which may point to a read error.

Sequenced sample: peripheral blood. This receptor was taken from a human donor with acute or convalescent COVID-19. The donor label of this sample is uncertain.

The CDR3 DNA sequence: TGTGCTAGCAGCTTAGCCCTCCGGGGGGTTGATACCGGGGAGCTGTTTTTT. Protein product: CASSLALRGVDTGELFF. The V and J genes are TRBV7-7 and TRBJ2-2, with 7 bases lining up with TRBD2. Per germline, CDR1 SSHAT and CDR2 FNYEAQ (reference sequence). There are 17 residues in the CDR3. The full variable domain, its missing parts supplied by reference TRBV7-7 and TRBJ2-2, is GAGVSQSPRYKVTKRGQDVTLRCDPISSHATLYWYQQALGQGPEFLTYFNYEAQPDKSGLPSDRFSAERPEGSISTLTIQRTEQRDSAMYRCASSLALRGVDTGELFFGEGSRLTVL.